The entry below gives a single T cell receptor (beta chain) sequence along with its context. The sample originates from a study of shared clonotypes between healthy human individuals. The protocol was immunoSEQ multiplex PCR, while the TCRdb copy is restricted to in-frame clones and leaves out a portion. The sample holds about 500,000 clones, around 77% seen once. The V gene end was trimmed by 5 bases and the J gene end by 6 bases; junction bases not matched to a gene: 9. In germline, CDR1 is SGHNT, CDR2 YENEEA. This CDR3 has 15 amino acids. This sequence joins TRBV11-3 and TRBJ2-1; 8 nucleotides line up with TRBD2. The sequence came from a woman in her thirties or forties in good health. Some clones in this sample may be carry-over from other donors' samples. The specimen was PBMCs. This CDR3 reads CASSHPGGRFNEQFF. In DNA form, the CDR3 reads TGTGCCAGCAGCCATCCTGGCGGGAGGTTCAATGAGCAGTTCTTC.